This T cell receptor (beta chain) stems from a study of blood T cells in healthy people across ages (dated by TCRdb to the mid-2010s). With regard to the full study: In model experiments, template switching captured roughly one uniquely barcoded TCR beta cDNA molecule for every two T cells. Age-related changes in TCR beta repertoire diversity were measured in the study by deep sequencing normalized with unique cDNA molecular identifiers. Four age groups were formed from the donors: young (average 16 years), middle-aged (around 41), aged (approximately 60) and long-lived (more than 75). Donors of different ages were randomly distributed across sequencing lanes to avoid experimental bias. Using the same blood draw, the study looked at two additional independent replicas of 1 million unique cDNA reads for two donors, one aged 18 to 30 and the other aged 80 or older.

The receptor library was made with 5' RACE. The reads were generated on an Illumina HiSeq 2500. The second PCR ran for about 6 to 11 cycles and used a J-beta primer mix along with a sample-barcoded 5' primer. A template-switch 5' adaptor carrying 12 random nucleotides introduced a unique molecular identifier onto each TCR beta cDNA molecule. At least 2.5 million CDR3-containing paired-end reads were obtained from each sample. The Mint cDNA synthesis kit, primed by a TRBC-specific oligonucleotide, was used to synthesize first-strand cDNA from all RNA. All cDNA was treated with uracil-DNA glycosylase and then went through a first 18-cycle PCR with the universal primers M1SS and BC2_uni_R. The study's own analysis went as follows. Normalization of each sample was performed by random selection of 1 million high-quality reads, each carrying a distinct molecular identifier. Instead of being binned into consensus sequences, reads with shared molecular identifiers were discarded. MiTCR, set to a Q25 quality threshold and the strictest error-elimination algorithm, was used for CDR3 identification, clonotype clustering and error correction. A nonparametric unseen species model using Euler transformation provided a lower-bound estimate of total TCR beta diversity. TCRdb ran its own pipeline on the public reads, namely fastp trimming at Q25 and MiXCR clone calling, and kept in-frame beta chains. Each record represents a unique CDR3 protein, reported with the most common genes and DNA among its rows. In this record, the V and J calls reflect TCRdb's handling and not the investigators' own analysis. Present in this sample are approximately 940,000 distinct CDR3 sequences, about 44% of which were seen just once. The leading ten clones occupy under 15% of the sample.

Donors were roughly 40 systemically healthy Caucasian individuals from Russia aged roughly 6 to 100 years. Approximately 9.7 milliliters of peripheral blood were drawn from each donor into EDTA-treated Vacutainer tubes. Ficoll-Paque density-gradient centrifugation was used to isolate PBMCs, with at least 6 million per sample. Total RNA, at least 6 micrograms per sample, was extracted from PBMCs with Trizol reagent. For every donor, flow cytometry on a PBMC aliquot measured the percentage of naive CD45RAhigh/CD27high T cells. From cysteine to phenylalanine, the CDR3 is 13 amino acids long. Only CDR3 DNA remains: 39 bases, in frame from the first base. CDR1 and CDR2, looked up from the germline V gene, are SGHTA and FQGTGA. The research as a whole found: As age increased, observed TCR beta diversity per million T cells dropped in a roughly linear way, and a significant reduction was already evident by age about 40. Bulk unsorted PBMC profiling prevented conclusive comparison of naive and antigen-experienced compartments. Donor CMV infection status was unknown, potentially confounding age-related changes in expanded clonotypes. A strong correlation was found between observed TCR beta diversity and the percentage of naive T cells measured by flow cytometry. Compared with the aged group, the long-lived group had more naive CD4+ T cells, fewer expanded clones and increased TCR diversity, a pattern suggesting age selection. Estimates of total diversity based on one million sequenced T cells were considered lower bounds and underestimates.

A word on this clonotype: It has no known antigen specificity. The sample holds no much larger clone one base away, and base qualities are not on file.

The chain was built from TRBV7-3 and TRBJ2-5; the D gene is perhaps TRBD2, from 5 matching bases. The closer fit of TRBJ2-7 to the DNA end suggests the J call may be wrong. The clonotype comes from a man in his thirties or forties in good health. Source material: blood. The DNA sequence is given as TGTGCCAGCAGCTTAAGTGAGGGCTACGAGCAGTACTTC. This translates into CASSLSEGYEQYF.